These 18 T cell receptor beta chains originate from one sample sequenced in a study of control samples from healthy donors and cancer patients (dated by TCRdb to about 2020). Library prep was done by the immunoSEQ multiplex PCR assay. In TCRdb, the immuneACCESS table is reduced to in-frame sequences with V and J assigned. These tables do not hold every clone; where another copy was compared, an unresolved V gene accounts for under half, and the others remain unexplained. This sample lists 190,000 or so clones; 90% to 95% were detected once. Of the sample, more than 1.1% falls within the top ten clones. Source material: blood. The receptor source for this set is a man between 18 and 35 years old in good health.

This sequence joins TRBV6-4 and TRBJ2-3, with D perhaps being TRBD1 or TRBD2 (5 bases each). The CDR3 has 17 amino acids. Trimming took 6 bases from V and 2 from J, leaving 21 bases between them. Germline V CDR1 and CDR2: MRHNA, SNTAGT. CDR3 nucleotide sequence: TGTGCCAGCAGGAATGGGACGGGGTACCGAAACACAGATACGCAGTATTTT. It is translated as CASRNGTGYRNTDTQYF.

The rearrangement joins TRBV12-5 to TRBJ1-1, with TRBD1 as a possible D gene (5 bases). The ends were cut back, 6 bases at V and 1 base at J, with 9 bases in the middle. Looked up from germline, CDR1 is LGHNT and CDR2 is FRNRAP. There are 13 residues in the CDR3. The CDR3 here is CASGHDRNTEAFF. The CDR3 DNA reads as TGTGCTAGTGGCCATGACAGGAACACTGAAGCTTTCTTT.

V gene TRBV6-2 or TRBV6-3 combines with J gene TRBJ1-3, with TRBD1 as a possible D gene (6 bases). The V gene lost 4 bases and the J gene lost 8 bases, with 21 bases spanning the gap. Germline CDR1 reads MNHEY; CDR2 reads SVGEGT. The CDR3 runs to 16 residues. The CDR3 DNA sequence: TGTGCCAGCAGTTCCAGGACAGTACCGAATTCGGACACCATATATTTT. Protein: CASSSRTVPNSDTIYF.

The genes are TRBV11-2 and TRBJ1-4; TRBD1 might be the D (6 bases). Germline CDR1 and CDR2: SGHAT and FQNNGV. CDR3 size: 16 residues. Trimming took 0 bases from V and 10 from J, leaving 18 bases between them. CDR3 sequence (DNA): TGTGCCAGCAGCTTAGAGTGGTCAGGGGTATGGGGAAAACTGTTTTTT. Protein product: CASSLEWSGVWGKLFF.

This sequence joins TRBV6-5 and TRBJ2-3; 7 nucleotides agree with TRBD1. The CDR3 covers 14 residues. Trimming cost V 5 bases and J 3 bases; bases outside gene matches: 5. From germline, CDR1 is MNHEY and CDR2 SVGAGI. The CDR3 DNA follows: TGTGCCAGCAGTCTAGGGGGCTCGACAGATACGCAGTATTTT. This gives the protein CASSLGGSTDTQYF.

The CDR3 reads CASSPGGAGEKLFF. The CDR3 nucleotides are TGTGCCAGCAGCCCAGGGGGCGCTGGAGAAAAACTGTTTTTT. The chain is built from TRBV2 and TRBJ1-4, with 8 bases aligning to TRBD1. The CDR3 extends over 14 amino acids. Looked up from germline, CDR1 is SNHLY and CDR2 is FYNNEI. V dropped 6 bases and J dropped 8; count of bases not matched to a gene: 8.

The V call is TRBV5-8, the J call TRBJ1-1; 7 bases fit TRBD1. The CDR3 runs 14 residues. V gave up 0 bases and J gave up 5 bases; unmatched junction bases: 4. Per the germline V gene, CDR1 is SGHTS and CDR2 is YDEGEE. CDR3 bases: TGTGCCAGCAGCTTGGGGGAGGGGGCAACTGAAGCTTTCTTT. Amino acid sequence: CASSLGEGATEAFF.

The chain has TRBV4-2 and TRBJ1-6; D unclear. Trimming removed 4 bases from V and 7 bases from J, with 14 bases in between. The CDR3 has 15 residues. Germline assignment: CDR1 LGHNA and CDR2 YNFKEQ. CDR3 nucleotides: TGTGCCAGCAGCCGCCCGGGAGGAGAAAATTCACCCCTCCACTTT. Amino acids: CASSRPGGENSPLHF.

The chain joins TRBV7-2 to TRBJ1-6, with a possible D match to TRBD1 (5 bases). V was clipped by 0 bases and J by 7 bases, with 13 bases between them. CDR1 is SGHTA and CDR2 is FQGNSA in the germline V gene. The CDR3 length is 16 residues. DNA for the CDR3: TGTGCCAGCAGCTTAGCTGTAGGGGTGGGCAATTCACCCCTCCACTTT. This translates into CASSLAVGVGNSPLHF.

This chain joins TRBV15 and TRBJ2-7; D tentatively reads TRBD1 or TRBD2 (5 bases each). The CDR3 spans 14 residues. Trimming shortened V by 3 bases and J by 2 bases, and 11 bases separated the two germline ends. Germline assignment: CDR1 LNHNV and CDR2 YYDKDF (reference sequence). The CDR3 sequence is CATSRAGAAYEQYF. The CDR3, as DNA: TGTGCCACCAGCAGGGCCGGGGCCGCCTACGAGCAGTACTTC.

The sample holds one count of this clone. The chain links TRBV6-5 to TRBJ2-4; a possible D gene is TRBD1 (6 bases). Germline loops: CDR1 MNHEY, CDR2 SVGAGI. V gave up 7 bases and J gave up 5 bases, with 15 bases separating them. The CDR3 length is 14 residues. CDR3 DNA sequence: TGTGCCAGCACCAAAGGGGGTGGCCAAAACATTCAGTACTTC. It codes for CASTKGGGQNIQYF.

This sequence joins TRBV14 and TRBJ2-7, with D possibly being TRBD1 or TRBD2 (6 bases each). Germline CDR1 reads SGHDN; CDR2 reads FVKESK. The CDR3 has 16 amino acids. V lost 6 bases and J 3 bases, leaving 21 bases between the germline ends. In nucleotides, the CDR3 is TGTGCCAGCAGTCGATTTTCCGGGGGCGCTTACTACGAGCAGTACTTC. Translating gives CASSRFSGGAYYEQYF.

The rearrangement joins TRBV10-2 to TRBJ1-1; no clear D. CDR1 is WSHSY, CDR2 SAAADI, per germline. Trimming pared 0 bases from V and 3 bases from J, leaving 5 bases between. The CDR3 covers 13 residues. The CDR3 DNA is TGCGCCAGCAGTGAGTCGCGGTACACTGAAGCTTTCTTT. Translation gives CASSESRYTEAFF.

The chain joins TRBV27 to TRBJ2-1, with TRBD2 matching over 8 bases. V trimming: 3 bases; J trimming: 6 bases; junction bases outside the gene matches: 7. Per germline, CDR1 MNHEY and CDR2 SMNVEV (reference sequence). There are 15 residues in the CDR3. CDR3 nucleotides: TGTGCCAGCAGTTTGGTCGGGGGGGCCTCCAATGAGCAGTTCTTC. Protein product: CASSLVGGASNEQFF.

The gene calls are TRBV29-1 and TRBJ2-3, with D possibly TRBD1 on 5 matching bases. The CDR3 is made up of 12 amino acids. The V end lost 4 bases, the J end lost 4 bases, and 9 bases lay between the germline ends. The germline V gene has CDR1 SQVTM and CDR2 ANQGSEA. The CDR3 DNA follows: TGCAGCGTTGTCAGGACATCAGATACGCAGTATTTT. This encodes CSVVRTSDTQYF.

The chain employs TRBV6-4 and TRBJ1-5; D is possibly TRBD1 (5 bases). This CDR3 comprises 13 residues. Trimming left V 6 bases short and J 4 bases short, with 10 bases between. Germline lookup yields CDR1 MRHNA and CDR2 SNTAGT. CDR3 sequence (DNA): TGTGCCAGCAGCCGGGACGCGAATCAGCCCCAGCATTTT. It translates to CASSRDANQPQHF.

The chain links TRBV2 to TRBJ2-5; possible D gene TRBD1, 5 bases. The V end lost 5 bases, the J end lost 2 bases, and 12 bases lay between the germline ends. The CDR3 contains 14 residues. Germline lookup yields CDR1 SNHLY and CDR2 FYNNEI. The CDR3 nucleotides read TGTGCCAGCAGTTGGACAAGGATACAAGAGACCCAGTACTTC. Translation gives CASSWTRIQETQYF.

The chain has TRBV7-8 and TRBJ2-7, with D hard to call. V was shortened by 0 bases and J by 0 bases, with 6 bases between the two germline ends. Germline-derived CDR1 and CDR2 are SGHVS and FQNEAQ. The CDR3 sequence is 14 residues long. The CDR3 coding sequence is TGTGCCAGCAGCTTAGCAACCTACTCCTACGAGCAGTACTTC. Residues: CASSLATYSYEQYF.